These 2 T cell receptor beta chains share one sample of origin, sequenced in a study of patients and donors after allogeneic stem cell transplantation. Each CDR3 protein gets one entry after TCRdb re-called the RT-PCR reads with MiXCR. Altogether approximately 160,000 distinct CDR3 sequences are present, 25% to 35% being singletons, with the ten largest covering around 3.2%. Sequenced material: blood, either unsorted or a sorted T cell fraction (not recorded which). The origin of the receptors is a human donor who was either an allogeneic HSCT recipient or a stem cell or donor lymphocyte infusion donor (not recorded which). It is not recorded whose cells these are; they may come from a transplant donor.

The chain links TRBV4-3 to TRBJ2-5; the D gene is possibly TRBD2 (5 bases). Germline V CDR1 and CDR2: LGHNA, YSLEER. This CDR3 is built from 16 residues. Trimming pared 1 base from V and 2 bases from J, leaving 14 bases between. CDR3 sequence: CASSQGVSSAQETQYF. CDR3 sequence (DNA): TGCGCCAGCAGCCAAGGGGTCAGTAGCGCTCAAGAGACCCAGTACTTC.

The V call is TRBV30, the J call TRBJ2-1; 13 bases fit TRBD2. V gave up 0 bases and J gave up 9 bases; unmatched junction bases: 5. The CDR3 has 15 residues. Germline V gene lookup returns CDR1 GTSNPN and CDR2 SVGIG (reference sequence). The CDR3 protein is CAWSVPGLAGFEQFF. For the CDR3, the DNA is TGTGCCTGGAGTGTACCGGGACTAGCGGGATTTGAGCAGTTCTTC.